The rows below give T cell receptor beta chains drawn from one sample of a study of T cell responses to AZD1222 COVID-19 vaccine. Clones were read by immunoSEQ multiplex PCR, and TCRdb kept only the in-frame ones, dropping some. The table has about 120,000 clones, approximately 90% seen once. This material consisted of peripheral blood, taken 28 days after the second AZD1222 dose. The source of these receptors is an adult who received the AZD1222 COVID-19 vaccine. The CDR3 runs from the conserved cysteine through the conserved F or W. The order of the fields is D gene, clone size, V gene, J gene, CDR3 protein, CDR3 DNA. A D gene is named only where the DNA matches it firmly. Expanded clones get a size class; other rows say once, few or many, or leave the size out.

D: .; size: .; V: TRBV21-1; J: TRBJ2-3; CDR3: CASSKGHSSRQGPSTDTQYF; DNA: TGTGCCAGCAGCAAAGGACACTCCTCCCGACAGGGCCCGAGCACAGATACGCAGTATTTT
D: .; size: .; V: TRBV19; J: TRBJ2-1; CDR3: CASSIGGNEQFF; DNA: TGTGCCAGTAGTATAGGGGGTAATGAGCAGTTCTTC
D: .; size: .; V: TRBV7-9; J: TRBJ1-1; CDR3: CASSPPWAAEAFF; DNA: TGTGCCAGCAGCCCGCCGTGGGCGGCTGAAGCTTTCTTT
D: .; size: .; V: TRBV7-3; J: TRBJ2-7; CDR3: CASSPDGAYEQYF; DNA: TGTGCCAGCAGCCCGGACGGCGCCTACGAGCAGTACTTC
D: .; size: .; V: TRBV5-1; J: TRBJ2-2; CDR3: CASSPSVLGPTGELFF; DNA: TGCGCCAGCAGCCCGTCGGTATTGGGACCCACCGGGGAGCTGTTTTTT
D: .; size: .; V: TRBV7-3; J: TRBJ1-1; CDR3: CASSLGLQGENTEAFF; DNA: TGTGCCAGCAGCTTAGGGCTCCAGGGCGAGAACACTGAAGCTTTCTTT
D: TRBD1; size: .; V: TRBV10-3; J: TRBJ1-3; CDR3: CARSRDSGNTIYF; DNA: TGTGCCAGATCCCGGGACAGTGGAAACACCATATATTTT
D: TRBD2; size: .; V: TRBV10-2; J: TRBJ2-1; CDR3: CASRGEWANEQFF; DNA: TGCGCCAGCCGGGGGGAGTGGGCCAATGAGCAGTTCTTC
D: TRBD2; size: many; V: TRBV4-1; J: TRBJ2-1; CDR3: CASSQEGLEGDEQFF; DNA: TGCGCCAGCAGCCAAGAGGGACTAGAGGGCGATGAGCAGTTCTTC
D: .; size: .; V: TRBV19; J: TRBJ1-2; CDR3: CASSTVLQRTVYGYTF; DNA: TGTGCCAGTAGTACGGTACTGCAGAGGACGGTCTATGGCTACACCTTC
D: .; size: .; V: TRBV7-3; J: TRBJ1-2; CDR3: CASSLTGLRGYTF; DNA: TGTGCCAGCAGCTTAACGGGACTCAGGGGCTACACCTTC
D: TRBD1; size: .; V: TRBV6-5; J: TRBJ1-1; CDR3: CASRWTGGTEAFF; DNA: TGTGCCAGCAGGTGGACAGGGGGCACTGAAGCTTTCTTT